This TCR beta chain is from a study of blood T cell repertoires in COVID-19 (dated by TCRdb to the early 2020s). A note on the overall study: ImmuneRACE Cohort 3 recovered participants were defined by two consecutive negative NP/OP PCR tests, healthcare professional clearance, or symptom resolution. The material from the prospective study consisted of cDNA or gDNA derived from T cells, B-cell-depleted T cells, or PBMCs. The repertoires were released in a freely available public database meant as a resource for research on the immune response to SARS-CoV-2. The dataset comprised deeply sampled blood TCRbeta repertoires from subjects exposed to, actively infected with, or recovered from COVID-19. Samples covering the acute and convalescent phases of COVID-19 were provided by collaborators in the United States, Italy and Spain. HLA class I and class II types, where available, came from metadata supplied by the sample provider rather than from assay-based typing. Samples were obtained from the ongoing ImmuneRACE study (first 160 participants) and from roughly 1,300 subjects provided by 6 global collaborators. Sample metadata almost always included a de-identified subject ID, COVID-19 status, age in years and sex. Results and caveats for the whole study, not just this receptor: The amount of clinical and demographic metadata varied by source and participant and was provided uncurated.

Enrolling through a virtual design, the prospective study's participants ranged in age from roughly 18 to 95 years and lived across roughly 23 United States geographic areas. To assign participants to cohorts, the prospective study relied on clinical history that participants themselves reported in a screening survey and a study questionnaire. Each participant in the prospective study had whole blood, serum and a nasopharyngeal or oropharyngeal swab collected by mobile phlebotomists. Over a roughly two-month period, participants in the prospective study had the option of providing additional blood draws and questionnaires. Blood samples from the prospective study were shipped frozen or at room temperature prior to DNA extraction. From its cysteine to its phenylalanine, the CDR3 spans 15 amino acids. Left in the record is the CDR3 DNA by itself, 45 bases read in frame from the first base. Trimming accounts for 4 bases at V and 4 bases at J, while the number of junction bases matched to no gene is 5. The germline V gene supplies CDR1 MGHRA and CDR2 YSYEKL.

Regarding this clone: This receptor's antigen is unknown. The sample holds no much larger clone one base away, and base qualities are not on file.

TCRbeta CDR3 regions were amplified from genomic DNA using the immunoSEQ Assay, a bias-controlled multiplex PCR. The published analysis was carried out like this. The number of nucleated cells in each sample was estimated from the amplification of reference gene primers within the assay. Sequence reads were collapsed and filtered to measure the absolute abundance of every unique TCRbeta CDR3 rearrangement. Productive Simpson clonality was computed per sample as the square root of Simpson's diversity index over productive rearrangements. TCRdb holds this immuneACCESS table with in-frame rearrangements only. Some clones are missing; in checked studies, unresolved V genes explain under half, and the rest has no known cause. V and J calls and clone size are copied from that table; D and trimming were computed from the DNA. This sample is represented by roughly 230,000 clones; more than 75% of them were singletons. The top ten clonotypes cover 7% to 9% of the sample.

The sequence was obtained from a man younger than 45 in a cohort exposed to, infected with or recovered from COVID-19 (not recorded which). The chain is assembled from TRBV4-1 and TRBJ1-5; TRBD1 agrees with 9 junctional bases. Sequencing input: PBMCs or T cells enriched from blood (not recorded which). The CDR3 protein: CASSPTGTGNQPQHF. The bases are TGCGCCAGCAGCCCCACTGGGACAGGGAATCAGCCCCAGCATTTT.